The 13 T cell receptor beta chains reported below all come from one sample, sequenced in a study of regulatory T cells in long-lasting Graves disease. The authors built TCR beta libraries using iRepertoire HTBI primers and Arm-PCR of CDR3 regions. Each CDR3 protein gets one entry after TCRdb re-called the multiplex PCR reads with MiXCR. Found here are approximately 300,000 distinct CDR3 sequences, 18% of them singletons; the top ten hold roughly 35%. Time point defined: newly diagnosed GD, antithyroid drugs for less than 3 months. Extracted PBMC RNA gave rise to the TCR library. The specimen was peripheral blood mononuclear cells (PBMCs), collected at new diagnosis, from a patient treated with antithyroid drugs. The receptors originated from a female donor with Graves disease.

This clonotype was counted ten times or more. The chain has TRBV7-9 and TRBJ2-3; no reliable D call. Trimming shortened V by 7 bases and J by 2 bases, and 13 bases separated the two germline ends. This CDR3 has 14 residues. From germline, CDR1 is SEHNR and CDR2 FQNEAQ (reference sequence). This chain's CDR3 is CASTPEDFTDTQYF. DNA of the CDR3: TGTGCCAGCACCCCGGAAGACTTCACAGATACGCAGTATTTT.

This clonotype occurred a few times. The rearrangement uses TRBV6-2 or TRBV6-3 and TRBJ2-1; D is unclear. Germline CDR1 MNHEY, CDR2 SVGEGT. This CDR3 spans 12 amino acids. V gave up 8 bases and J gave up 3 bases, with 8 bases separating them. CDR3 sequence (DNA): TGTGCCAGCCAGGACCTCTACAATGAGCAGTTCTTC. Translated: CASQDLYNEQFF.

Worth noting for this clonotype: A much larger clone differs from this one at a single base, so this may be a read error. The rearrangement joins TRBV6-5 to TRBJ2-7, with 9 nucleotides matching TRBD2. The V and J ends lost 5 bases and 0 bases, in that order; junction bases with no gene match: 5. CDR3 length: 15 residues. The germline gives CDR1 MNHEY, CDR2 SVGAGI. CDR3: CASSTSTSGSYEQYF. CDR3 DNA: TGTGCCAGCAGTACCTCGACTAGCGGCTCCTACGAGCAGTACTTC.

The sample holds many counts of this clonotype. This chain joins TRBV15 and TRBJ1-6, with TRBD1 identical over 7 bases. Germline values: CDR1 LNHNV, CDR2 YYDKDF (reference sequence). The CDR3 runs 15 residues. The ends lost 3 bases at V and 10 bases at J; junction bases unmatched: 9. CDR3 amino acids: CATSSDRVVNSPLHF. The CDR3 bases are TGTGCCACCAGCAGTGACAGGGTCGTGAACTCACCCCTCCACTTT. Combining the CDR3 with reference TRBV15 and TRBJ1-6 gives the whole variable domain DAMVIQNPRYQVTQFGKPVTLSCSQTLNHNVMYWYQQKSSQAPKLLFHYYDKDFNNEADTPDNFQSRRPNTSFCFLDIRSPGLGDTAMYLCATSSDRVVNSPLHFGNGTRLTVT.

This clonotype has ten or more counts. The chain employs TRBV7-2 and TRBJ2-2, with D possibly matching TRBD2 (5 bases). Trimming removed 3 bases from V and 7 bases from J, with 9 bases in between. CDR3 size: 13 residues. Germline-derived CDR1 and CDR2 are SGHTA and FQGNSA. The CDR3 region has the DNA TGTGCCAGCAGCTTTAGCGCGGTCGGGGAGCTGTTTTTT. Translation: CASSFSAVGELFF.

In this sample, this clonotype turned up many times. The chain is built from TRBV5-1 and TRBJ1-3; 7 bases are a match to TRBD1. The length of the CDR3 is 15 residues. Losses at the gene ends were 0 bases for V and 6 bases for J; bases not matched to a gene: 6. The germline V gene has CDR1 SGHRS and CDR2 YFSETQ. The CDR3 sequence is CASSLEGAYENTIYF. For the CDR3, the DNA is TGCGCCAGCAGCTTGGAGGGGGCATATGAAAACACCATATATTTT. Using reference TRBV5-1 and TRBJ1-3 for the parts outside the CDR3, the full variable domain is KAGVTQTPRYLIKTRGQQVTLSCSPISGHRSVSWYQQTPGQGLQFLFEYFSETQRNKGNFPGRFSGRQFSNSRSEMNVSTLELGDSALYLCASSLEGAYENTIYFGEGSWLTVV.

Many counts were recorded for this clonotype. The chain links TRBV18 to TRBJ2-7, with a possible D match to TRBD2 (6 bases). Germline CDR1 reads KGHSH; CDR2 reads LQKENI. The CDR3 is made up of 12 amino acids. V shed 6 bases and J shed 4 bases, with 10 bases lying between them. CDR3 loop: CASSPAGYEQYF. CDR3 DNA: TGTGCCAGCTCCCCTGCGGGATACGAGCAGTACTTC. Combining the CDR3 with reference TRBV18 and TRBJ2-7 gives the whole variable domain NAGVMQNPRHLVRRRGQEARLRCSPMKGHSHVYWYRQLPEEGLKFMVYLQKENIIDESGMPKERFSAEFPKEGPSILRIQQVVRGDSAAYFCASSPAGYEQYFGPGTRLTVT.

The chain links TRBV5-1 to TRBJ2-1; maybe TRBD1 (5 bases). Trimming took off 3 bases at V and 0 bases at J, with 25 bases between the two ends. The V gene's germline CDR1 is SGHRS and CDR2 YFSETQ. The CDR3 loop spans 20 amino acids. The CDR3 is CASSSRIRGLQNFSYNEQFF. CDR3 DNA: TGCGCCAGCAGCTCTAGGATTAGGGGTCTACAAAACTTCTCCTACAATGAGCAGTTCTTC.

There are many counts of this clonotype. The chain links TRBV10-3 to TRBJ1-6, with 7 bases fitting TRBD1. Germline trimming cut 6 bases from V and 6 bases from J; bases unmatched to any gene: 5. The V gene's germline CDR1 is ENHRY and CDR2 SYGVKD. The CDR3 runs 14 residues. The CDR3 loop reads CAIRPDRFNSPLHF. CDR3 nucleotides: TGTGCCATCAGGCCGGACAGGTTTAATTCACCCCTCCACTTT.

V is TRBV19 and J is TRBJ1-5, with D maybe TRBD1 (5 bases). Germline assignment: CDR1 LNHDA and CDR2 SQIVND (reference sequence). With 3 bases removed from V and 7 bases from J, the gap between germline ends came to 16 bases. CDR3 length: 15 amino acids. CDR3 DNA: TGTGCCAGTAGTATTACGTCAGGGACCGAGCAGCCCCAGCATTTT. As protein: CASSITSGTEQPQHF.

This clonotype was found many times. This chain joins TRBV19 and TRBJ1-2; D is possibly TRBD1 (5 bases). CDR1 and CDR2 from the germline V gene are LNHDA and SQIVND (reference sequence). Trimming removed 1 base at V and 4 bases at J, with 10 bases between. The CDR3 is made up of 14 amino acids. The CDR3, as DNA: TGTGCCAGTAGTATAGTGCAGGGAGTCTATGGCTACACCTTC. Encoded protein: CASSIVQGVYGYTF.

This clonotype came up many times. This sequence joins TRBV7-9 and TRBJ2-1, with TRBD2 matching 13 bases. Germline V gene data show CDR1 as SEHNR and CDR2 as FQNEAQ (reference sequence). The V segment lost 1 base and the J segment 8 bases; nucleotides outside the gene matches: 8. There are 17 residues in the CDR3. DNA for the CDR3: TGTGCCAGCAGCTTAGGCCGGACTAGCGGGAGAGGAGATGAGCAGTTCTTC. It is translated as CASSLGRTSGRGDEQFF. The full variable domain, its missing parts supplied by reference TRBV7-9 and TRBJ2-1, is DTGVSQNPRHKITKRGQNVTFRCDPISEHNRLYWYRQTLGQGPEFLTYFQNEAQLEKSRLLSDRFSAERPKGSFSTLEIQRTEQGDSAMYLCASSLGRTSGRGDEQFFGPGTRLTVL.

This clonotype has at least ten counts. The CDR3: CASSSQDSQETQYF. The CDR3, as DNA: TGTGCCAGCAGCTCCCAAGACAGCCAAGAGACCCAGTACTTC. V and J are TRBV11-2 and TRBJ2-5, with a weak D call TRBD1 (5 bases). The V end lost 4 bases, the J end lost 1 base, and 10 bases lay between the germline ends. There are 14 residues in the CDR3. Germline V gene lookup returns CDR1 SGHAT and CDR2 FQNNGV.